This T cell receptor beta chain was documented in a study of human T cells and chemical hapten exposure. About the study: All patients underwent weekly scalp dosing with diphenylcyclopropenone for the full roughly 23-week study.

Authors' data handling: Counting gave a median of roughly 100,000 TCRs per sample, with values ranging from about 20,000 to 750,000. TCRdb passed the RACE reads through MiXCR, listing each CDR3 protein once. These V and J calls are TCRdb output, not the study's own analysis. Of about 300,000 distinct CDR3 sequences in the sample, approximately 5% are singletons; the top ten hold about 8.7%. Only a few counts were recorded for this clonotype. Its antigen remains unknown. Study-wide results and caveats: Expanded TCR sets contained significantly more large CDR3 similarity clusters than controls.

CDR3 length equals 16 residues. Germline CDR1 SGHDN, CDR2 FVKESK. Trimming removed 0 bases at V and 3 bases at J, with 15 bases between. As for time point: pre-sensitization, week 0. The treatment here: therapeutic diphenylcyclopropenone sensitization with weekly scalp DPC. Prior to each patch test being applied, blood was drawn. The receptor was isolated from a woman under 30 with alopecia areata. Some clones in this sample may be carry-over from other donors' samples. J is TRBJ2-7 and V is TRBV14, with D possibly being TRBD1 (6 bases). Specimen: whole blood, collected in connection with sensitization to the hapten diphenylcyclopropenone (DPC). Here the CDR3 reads CASSQDRRQDLYEQYF. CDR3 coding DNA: TGTGCCAGCAGCCAAGATCGCAGACAGGACCTCTACGAGCAGTACTTC.